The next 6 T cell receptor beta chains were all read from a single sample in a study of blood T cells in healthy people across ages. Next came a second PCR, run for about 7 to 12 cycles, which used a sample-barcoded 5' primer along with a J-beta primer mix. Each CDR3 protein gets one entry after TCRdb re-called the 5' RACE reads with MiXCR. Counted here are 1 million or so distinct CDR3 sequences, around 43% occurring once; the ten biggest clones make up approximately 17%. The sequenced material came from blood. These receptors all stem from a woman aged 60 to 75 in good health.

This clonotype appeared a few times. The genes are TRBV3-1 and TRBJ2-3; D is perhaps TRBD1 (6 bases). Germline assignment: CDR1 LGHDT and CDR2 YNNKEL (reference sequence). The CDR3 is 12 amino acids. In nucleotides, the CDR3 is TGTGTGAGTAGGGGGAACACAGATACGCAGTATTTT. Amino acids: CVSRGNTDTQYF.

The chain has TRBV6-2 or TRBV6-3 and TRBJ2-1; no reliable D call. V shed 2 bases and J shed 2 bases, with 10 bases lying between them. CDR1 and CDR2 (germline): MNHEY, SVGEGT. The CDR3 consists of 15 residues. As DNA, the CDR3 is TGTGCCAGCAGTTACCTTAACAGTCCCTACAATGAGCAGTTCTTC. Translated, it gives CASSYLNSPYNEQFF.

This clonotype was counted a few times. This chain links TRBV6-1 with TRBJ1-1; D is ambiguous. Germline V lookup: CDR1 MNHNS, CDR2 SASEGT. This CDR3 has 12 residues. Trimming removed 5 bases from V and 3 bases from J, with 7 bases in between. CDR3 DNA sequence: TGTGCCAGCAGTTCGGGGTACACTGAAGCTTTCTTT. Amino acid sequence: CASSSGYTEAFF.

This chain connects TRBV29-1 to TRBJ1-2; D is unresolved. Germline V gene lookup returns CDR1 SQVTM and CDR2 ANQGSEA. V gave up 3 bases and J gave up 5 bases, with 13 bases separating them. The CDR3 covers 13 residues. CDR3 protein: CSVEPANKYGYTF. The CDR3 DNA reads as TGCAGCGTTGAGCCCGCGAACAAGTATGGCTACACCTTC.

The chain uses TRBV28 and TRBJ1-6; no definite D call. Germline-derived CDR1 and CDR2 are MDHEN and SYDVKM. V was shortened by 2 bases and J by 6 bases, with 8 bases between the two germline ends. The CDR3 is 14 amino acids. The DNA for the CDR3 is TGTGCCAGCAGTTTAAGAGGGAGTAATTCACCCCTCCACTTT. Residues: CASSLRGSNSPLHF.

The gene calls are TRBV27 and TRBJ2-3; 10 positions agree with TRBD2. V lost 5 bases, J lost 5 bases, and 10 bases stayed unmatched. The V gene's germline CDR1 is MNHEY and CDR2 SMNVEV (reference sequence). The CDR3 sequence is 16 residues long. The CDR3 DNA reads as TGTGCCAGCAGTCCACTCATAGCGGGAGGAAAAGATACGCAGTATTTT. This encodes CASSPLIAGGKDTQYF.